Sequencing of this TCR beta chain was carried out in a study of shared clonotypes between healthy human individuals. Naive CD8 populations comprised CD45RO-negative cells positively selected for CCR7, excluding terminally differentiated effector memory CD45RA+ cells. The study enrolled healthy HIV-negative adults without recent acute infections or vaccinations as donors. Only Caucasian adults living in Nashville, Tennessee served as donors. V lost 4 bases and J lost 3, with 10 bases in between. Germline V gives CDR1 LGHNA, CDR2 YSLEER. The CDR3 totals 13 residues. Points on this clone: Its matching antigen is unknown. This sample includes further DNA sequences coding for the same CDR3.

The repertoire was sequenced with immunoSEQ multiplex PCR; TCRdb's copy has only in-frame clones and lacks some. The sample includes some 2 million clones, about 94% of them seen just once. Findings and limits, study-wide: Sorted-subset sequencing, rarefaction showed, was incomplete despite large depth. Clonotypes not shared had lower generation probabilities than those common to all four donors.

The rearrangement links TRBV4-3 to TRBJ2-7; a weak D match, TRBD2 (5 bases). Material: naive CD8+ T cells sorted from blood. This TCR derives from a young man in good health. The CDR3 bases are TGCGCCAGCAGCCCCAGAGGAGGCTACGAGCAGTACTTC. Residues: CASSPRGGYEQYF.